This T cell receptor beta chain derives from a study of control samples from healthy donors and cancer patients. Clones were read by immunoSEQ multiplex PCR, and TCRdb kept only the in-frame ones, dropping some. This table has more than 140,000 clones, 85% to 95% appearing once. With V trimmed by 7 bases and J by 10 bases, 12 bases remained unmatched. The CDR3 is 14 residues long. Germline V gene data show CDR1 as SGHRS and CDR2 as YFSETQ. This clonotype originated in a man aged 35 to 55 in good health. V and J are TRBV5-1 and TRBJ2-1, with 9 positions matching TRBD1. Sequenced: blood. CDR3 protein: CASWGTGRGGEQFF. The CDR3 bases are TGCGCCAGCTGGGGGACAGGGAGGGGCGGGGAGCAGTTCTTC.